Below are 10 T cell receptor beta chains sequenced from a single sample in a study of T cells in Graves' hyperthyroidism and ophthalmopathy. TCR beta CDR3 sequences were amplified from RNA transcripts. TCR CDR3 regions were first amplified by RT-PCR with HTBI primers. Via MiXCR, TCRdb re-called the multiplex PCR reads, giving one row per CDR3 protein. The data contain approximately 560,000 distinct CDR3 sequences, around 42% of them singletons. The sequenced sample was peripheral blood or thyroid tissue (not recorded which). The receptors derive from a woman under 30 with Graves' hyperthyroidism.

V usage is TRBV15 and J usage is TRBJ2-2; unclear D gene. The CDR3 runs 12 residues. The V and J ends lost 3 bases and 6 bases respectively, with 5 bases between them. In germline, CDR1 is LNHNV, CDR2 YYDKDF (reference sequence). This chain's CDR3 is CATSSGAGELFF. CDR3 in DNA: TGTGCCACCAGCAGCGGCGCCGGGGAGCTGTTTTTT.

The CDR3 is CASSARDREVLYGYTF. CDR3 DNA sequence: TGTGCCAGCAGTGCTAGAGATCGGGAGGTTTTATATGGCTACACCTTC. This chain connects TRBV6-4 to TRBJ1-2; D not certain. Between the trimmed V and J ends, which lost 4 bases and 5 bases, there was a span of 20 bases. Per the germline V gene, CDR1 is MRHNA and CDR2 is SNTAGT. CDR3 length: 16 residues.

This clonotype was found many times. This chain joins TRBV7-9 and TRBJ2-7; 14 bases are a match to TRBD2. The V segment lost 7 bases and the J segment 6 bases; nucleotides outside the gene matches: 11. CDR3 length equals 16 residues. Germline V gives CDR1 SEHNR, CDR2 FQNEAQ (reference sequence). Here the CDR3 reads CASTPLGLAGVVEQYF. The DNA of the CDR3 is TGTGCCAGCACGCCACTGGGACTAGCGGGAGTGGTCGAGCAGTACTTC.

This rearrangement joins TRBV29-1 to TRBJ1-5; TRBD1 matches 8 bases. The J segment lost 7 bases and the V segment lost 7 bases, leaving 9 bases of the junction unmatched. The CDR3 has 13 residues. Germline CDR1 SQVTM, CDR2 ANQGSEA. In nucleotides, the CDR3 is TGCAGCGCCAGTCTACAGGGGGGGCAGCCCCAGCATTTT. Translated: CSASLQGGQPQHF.

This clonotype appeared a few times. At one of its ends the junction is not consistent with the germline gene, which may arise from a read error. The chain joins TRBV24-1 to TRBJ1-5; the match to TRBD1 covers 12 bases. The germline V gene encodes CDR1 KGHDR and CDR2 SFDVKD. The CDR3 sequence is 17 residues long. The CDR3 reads CASSNRDRGPRGQPQHF. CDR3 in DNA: TGTGCCAGCAGTAACCGGGACAGGGGGCCCCGAGGCCAGCCCCAGCATTTT.

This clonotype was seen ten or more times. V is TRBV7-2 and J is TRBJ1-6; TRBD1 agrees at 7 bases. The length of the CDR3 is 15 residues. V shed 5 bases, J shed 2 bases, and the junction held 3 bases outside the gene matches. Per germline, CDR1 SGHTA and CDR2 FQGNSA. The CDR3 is CASSTGQAYNSPLHF. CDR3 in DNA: TGTGCCAGCAGCACCGGACAGGCCTATAATTCACCCCTCCACTTT.

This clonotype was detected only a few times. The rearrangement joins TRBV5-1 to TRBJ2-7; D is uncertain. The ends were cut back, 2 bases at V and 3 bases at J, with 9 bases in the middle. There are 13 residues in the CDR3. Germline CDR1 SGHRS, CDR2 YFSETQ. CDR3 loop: CASSFLTDYEQYF. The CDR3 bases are TGCGCCAGCAGCTTTCTCACCGACTACGAGCAGTACTTC.

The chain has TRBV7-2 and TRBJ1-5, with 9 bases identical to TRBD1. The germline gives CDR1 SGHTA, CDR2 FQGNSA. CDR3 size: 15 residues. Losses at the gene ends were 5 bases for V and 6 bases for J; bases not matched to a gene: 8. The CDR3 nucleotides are TGTGCCAGCAGCAACCCGGACAGGGGTAGTCAGCCCCAGCATTTT. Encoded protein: CASSNPDRGSQPQHF. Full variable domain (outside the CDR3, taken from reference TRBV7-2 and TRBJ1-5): GAGVSQSPSNKVTEKGKDVELRCDPISGHTALYWYRQSLGQGLEFLIYFQGNSAPDKSGLPSDRFSAERTGGSVSTLTIQRTQQEDSAVYLCASSNPDRGSQPQHFGDGTRLSIL.

As DNA, the CDR3 is TGTGCCAGCAGTGCTGACACCGCCGGGGAGCTGTTTTTT. Translation gives CASSADTAGELFF. The chain employs TRBV2 and TRBJ2-2, with D unresolved. The CDR3 is 13 amino acids. The V end lost 4 bases, the J end lost 6 bases, and 9 bases lay between the germline ends. Per the germline V gene, CDR1 is SNHLY and CDR2 is FYNNEI.

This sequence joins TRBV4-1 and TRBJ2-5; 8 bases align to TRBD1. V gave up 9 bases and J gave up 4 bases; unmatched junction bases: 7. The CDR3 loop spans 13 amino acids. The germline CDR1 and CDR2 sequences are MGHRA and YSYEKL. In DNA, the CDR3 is TGCGCCAGTCGCCTCGGACAGGGAGAGACCCAGTACTTC. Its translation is CASRLGQGETQYF.